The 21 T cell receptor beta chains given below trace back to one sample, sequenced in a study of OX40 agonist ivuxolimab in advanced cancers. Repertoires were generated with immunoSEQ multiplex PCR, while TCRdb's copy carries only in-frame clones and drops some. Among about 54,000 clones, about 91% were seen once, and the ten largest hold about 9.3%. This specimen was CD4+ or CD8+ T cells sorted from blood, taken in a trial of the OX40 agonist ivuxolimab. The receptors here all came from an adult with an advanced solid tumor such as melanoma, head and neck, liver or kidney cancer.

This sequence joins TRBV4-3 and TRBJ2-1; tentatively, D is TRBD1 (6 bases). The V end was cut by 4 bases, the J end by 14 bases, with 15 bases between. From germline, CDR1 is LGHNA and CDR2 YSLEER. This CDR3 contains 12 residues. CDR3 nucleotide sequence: TGCGCCAGCAGCCTCCAGACAGGTTCCAAGTTCTTC. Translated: CASSLQTGSKFF.

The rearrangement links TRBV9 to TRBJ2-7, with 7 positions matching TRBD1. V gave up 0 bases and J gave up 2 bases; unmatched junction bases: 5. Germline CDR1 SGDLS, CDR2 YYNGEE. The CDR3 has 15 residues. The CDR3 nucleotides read TGTGCCAGCAGCGTAGCGGTAGGGGGCACCTACGAGCAGTACTTC. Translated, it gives CASSVAVGGTYEQYF.

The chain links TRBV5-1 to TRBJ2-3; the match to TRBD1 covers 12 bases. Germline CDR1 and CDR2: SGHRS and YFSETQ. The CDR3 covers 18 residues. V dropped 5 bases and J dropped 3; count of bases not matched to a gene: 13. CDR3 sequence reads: CASSHGTGGAGRTDTQYF. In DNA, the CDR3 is TGCGCCAGCAGTCACGGGACAGGGGGCGCGGGGAGAACAGATACGCAGTATTTT.

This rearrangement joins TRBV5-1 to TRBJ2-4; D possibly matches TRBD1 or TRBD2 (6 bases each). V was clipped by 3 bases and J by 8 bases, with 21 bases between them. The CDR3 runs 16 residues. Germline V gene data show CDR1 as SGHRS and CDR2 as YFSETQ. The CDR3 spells CASSSGDILGLDIQYF. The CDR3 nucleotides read TGCGCCAGCAGCTCCGGGGACATCCTGGGACTCGACATTCAGTACTTC. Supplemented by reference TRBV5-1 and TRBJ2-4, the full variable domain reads KAGVTQTPRYLIKTRGQQVTLSCSPISGHRSVSWYQQTPGQGLQFLFEYFSETQRNKGNFPGRFSGRQFSNSRSEMNVSTLELGDSALYLCASSSGDILGLDIQYFGAGTRLSVL.

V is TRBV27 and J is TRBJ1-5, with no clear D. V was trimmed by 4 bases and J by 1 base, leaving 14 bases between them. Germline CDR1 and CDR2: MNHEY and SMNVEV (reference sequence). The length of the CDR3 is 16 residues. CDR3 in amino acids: CASSYHGEGSNQPQHF. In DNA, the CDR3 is TGTGCCAGCAGTTATCATGGGGAGGGAAGCAATCAGCCCCAGCATTTT.

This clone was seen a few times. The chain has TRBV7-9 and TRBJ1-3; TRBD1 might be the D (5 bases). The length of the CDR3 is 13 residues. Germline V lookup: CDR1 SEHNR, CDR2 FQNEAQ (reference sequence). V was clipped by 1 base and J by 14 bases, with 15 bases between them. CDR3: CASSLVGPGFLYF. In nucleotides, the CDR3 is TGTGCCAGCAGCTTAGTGGGGCCGGGATTCCTATATTTT.

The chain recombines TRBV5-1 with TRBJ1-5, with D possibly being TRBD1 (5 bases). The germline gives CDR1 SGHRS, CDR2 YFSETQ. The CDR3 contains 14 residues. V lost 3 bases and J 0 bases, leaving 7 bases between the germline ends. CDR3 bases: TGCGCCAGCAGCTCGGGGGATAGCAATCAGCCCCAGCATTTT. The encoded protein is CASSSGDSNQPQHF. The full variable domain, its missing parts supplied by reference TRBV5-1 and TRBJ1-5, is KAGVTQTPRYLIKTRGQQVTLSCSPISGHRSVSWYQQTPGQGLQFLFEYFSETQRNKGNFPGRFSGRQFSNSRSEMNVSTLELGDSALYLCASSSGDSNQPQHFGDGTRLSIL.

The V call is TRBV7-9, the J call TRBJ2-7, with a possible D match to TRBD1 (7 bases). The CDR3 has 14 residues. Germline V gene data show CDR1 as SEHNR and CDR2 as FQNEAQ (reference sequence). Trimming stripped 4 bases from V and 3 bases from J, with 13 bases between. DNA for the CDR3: TGTGCCAGCAGCTCATCCAGGGGGGACTACGAGCAGTACTTC. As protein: CASSSSRGDYEQYF.

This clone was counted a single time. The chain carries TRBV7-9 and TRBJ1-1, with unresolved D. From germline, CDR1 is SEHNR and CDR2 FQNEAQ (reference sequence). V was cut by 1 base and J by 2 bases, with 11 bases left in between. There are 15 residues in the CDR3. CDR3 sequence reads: CASSLGWARNTEAFF. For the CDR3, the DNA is TGTGCCAGCAGCTTAGGATGGGCCCGAAACACTGAAGCTTTCTTT.

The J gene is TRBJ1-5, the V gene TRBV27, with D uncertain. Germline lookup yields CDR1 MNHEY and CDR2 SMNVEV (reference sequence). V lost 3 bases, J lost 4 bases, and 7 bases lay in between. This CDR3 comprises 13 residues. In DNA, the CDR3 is TGTGCCAGCAGTTTTTTAGGGAATCAGCCCCAGCATTTT. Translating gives CASSFLGNQPQHF.

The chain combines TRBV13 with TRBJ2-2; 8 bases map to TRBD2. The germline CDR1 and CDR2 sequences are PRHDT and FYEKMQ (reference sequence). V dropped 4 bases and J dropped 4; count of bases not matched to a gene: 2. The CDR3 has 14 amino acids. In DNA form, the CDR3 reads TGTGCCAGCAGCTGGCGGGAGGTCACCGGGGAGCTGTTTTTT. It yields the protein CASSWREVTGELFF.

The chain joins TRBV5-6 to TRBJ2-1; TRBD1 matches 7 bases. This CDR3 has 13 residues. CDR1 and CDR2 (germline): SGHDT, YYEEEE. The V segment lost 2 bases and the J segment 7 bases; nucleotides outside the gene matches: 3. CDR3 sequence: CASSLQGLNEQFF. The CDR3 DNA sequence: TGTGCCAGCAGCTTACAGGGGCTAAATGAGCAGTTCTTC.

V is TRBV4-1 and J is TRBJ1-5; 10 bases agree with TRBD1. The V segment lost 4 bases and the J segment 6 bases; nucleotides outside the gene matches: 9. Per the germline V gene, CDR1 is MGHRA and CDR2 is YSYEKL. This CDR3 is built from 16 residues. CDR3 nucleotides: TGCGCCAGCAGCCCCCGACAGGGGGCTGAATTTCAGCCCCAGCATTTT. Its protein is CASSPRQGAEFQPQHF.

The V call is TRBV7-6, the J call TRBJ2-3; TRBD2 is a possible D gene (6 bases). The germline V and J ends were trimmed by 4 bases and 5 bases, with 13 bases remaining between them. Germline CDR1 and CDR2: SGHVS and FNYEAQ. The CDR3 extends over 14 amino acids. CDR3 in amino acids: CASSWEREIDTQYF. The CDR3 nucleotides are TGTGCCAGCAGCTGGGAACGGGAGATAGATACGCAGTATTTT.

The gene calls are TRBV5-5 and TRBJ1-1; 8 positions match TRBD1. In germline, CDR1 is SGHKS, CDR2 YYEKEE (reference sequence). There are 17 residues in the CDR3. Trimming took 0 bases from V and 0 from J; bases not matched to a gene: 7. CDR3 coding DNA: TGTGCCAGCAGCTTGGTTACAGGGGGGCAATTGAACACTGAAGCTTTCTTT. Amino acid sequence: CASSLVTGGQLNTEAFF.

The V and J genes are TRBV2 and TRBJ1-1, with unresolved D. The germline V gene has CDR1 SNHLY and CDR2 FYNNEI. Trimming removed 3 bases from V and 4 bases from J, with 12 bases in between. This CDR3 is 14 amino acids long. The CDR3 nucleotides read TGTGCCAGCAGTGAGGGGAGAACGGCCACTGAAGCTTTCTTT. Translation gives CASSEGRTATEAFF.

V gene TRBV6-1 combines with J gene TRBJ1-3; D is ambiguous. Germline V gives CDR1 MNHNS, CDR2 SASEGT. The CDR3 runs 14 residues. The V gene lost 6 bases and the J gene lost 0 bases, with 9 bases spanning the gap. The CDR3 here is CASSHGISGNTIYF. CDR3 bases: TGTGCCAGCAGCCACGGCATCTCTGGAAACACCATATATTTT.

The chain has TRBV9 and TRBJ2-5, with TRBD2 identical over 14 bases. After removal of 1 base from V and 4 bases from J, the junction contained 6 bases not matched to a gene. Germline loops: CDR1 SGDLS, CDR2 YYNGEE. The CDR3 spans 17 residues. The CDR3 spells CASSVLPGLAGVETQYF. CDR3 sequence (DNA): TGTGCCAGCAGCGTACTCCCGGGACTAGCGGGGGTAGAGACCCAGTACTTC. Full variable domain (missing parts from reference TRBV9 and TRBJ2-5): DSGVTQTPKHLITATGQRVTLRCSPRSGDLSVYWYQQSLDQGLQFLIQYYNGEERAKGNILERFSAQQFPDLHSELNLSSLELGDSALYFCASSVLPGLAGVETQYFGPGTRLLVL.

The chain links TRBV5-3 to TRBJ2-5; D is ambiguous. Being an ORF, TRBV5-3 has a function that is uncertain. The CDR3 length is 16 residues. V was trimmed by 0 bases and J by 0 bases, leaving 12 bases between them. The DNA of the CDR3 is TGTGCCAGAAGCTTGGGGGCGGAGCCGTACCAAGAGACCCAGTACTTC. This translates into CARSLGAEPYQETQYF.

The CDR3 DNA reads as TGTGCCAGCGCCGGATTCACTGCAACTAATGAAAAACTGTTTTTT. As protein: CASAGFTATNEKLFF. V gene TRBV7-8 combines with J gene TRBJ1-4, with D unresolved. Germline-derived CDR1 and CDR2 are SGHVS and FQNEAQ. This CDR3 has 15 residues. Trimming left V 8 bases short and J 0 bases short, with 13 bases between.

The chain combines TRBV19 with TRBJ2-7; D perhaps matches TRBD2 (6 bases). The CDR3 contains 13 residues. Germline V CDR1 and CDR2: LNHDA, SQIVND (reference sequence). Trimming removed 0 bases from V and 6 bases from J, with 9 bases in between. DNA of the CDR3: TGTGCCAGTAGTATAGACAAACTAGCCGAGCAGTACTTC. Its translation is CASSIDKLAEQYF.